This record covers a single T cell receptor beta chain. This entry belongs to a study of T cell changes during pregnancy in multiple sclerosis. The method was immunoSEQ multiplex PCR; TCRdb's version includes in-frame clones alone and lacks a portion of them. The sample contains about 24,000 clones, about 88% of which appear only once. The input for sequencing was CD8+ T cells from peripheral blood mononuclear cells, taken in the third trimester of pregnancy. The origin of this receptor is a female donor in good health, enrolled as a control in a pregnancy study.

For the CDR3, the DNA is TGTGCCAGCAGTTTACGGGGAACTAATGAAAAACTGTTTTTT. Residues: CASSLRGTNEKLFF. The chain recombines TRBV27 with TRBJ1-4; D gene ambiguous. Per the germline V gene, CDR1 is MNHEY and CDR2 is SMNVEV (reference sequence). The CDR3 is 14 residues long. The germline V and J ends were trimmed by 2 bases and 1 base, with 5 bases remaining between them. Combining the CDR3 with reference TRBV27 and TRBJ1-4 gives the whole variable domain EAQVTQNPRYLITVTGKKLTVTCSQNMNHEYMSWYRQDPGLGLRQIYYSMNVEVTDKGDVPEGYKVSRKEKRNFPLILESPSPNQTSLYFCASSLRGTNEKLFFGSGTQLSVL.